This entry is about one TCR beta chain. These data belong to a study of blood T cell repertoires in COVID-19. Clones were sequenced by immunoSEQ multiplex PCR, and TCRdb holds only the in-frame ones, with some missing. The data show around 14,000 clones, with around 91% seen just once and 2.5% to 3% held by the top ten. This TCR derives from a human donor in a cohort sampled during active COVID-19. Sequencing input: peripheral blood.

CDR3 nucleotides: TGTGCCAGCTTGGGACAGCAAGCCTACGAGCAGTACTTC. Translating it yields CASLGQQAYEQYF. The chain links TRBV28 to TRBJ2-7, with TRBD1 matching over 7 bases. The germline V gene encodes CDR1 MDHEN and CDR2 SYDVKM. J lost 2 bases, V lost 8 bases, and 6 bases had no gene match. The CDR3 has 13 amino acids. Supplemented by reference TRBV28 and TRBJ2-7, the full variable domain reads DVKVTQSSRYLVKRTGEKVFLECVQDMDHENMFWYRQDPGLGLRLIYFSYDVKMKEKGDIPEGYSVSREKKERFSLILESASTNQTSMYLCASLGQQAYEQYFGPGTRLTVT.